The rows below give T cell receptor beta chains drawn from one sample of a study of memory CD4+ T cells and cytomegalovirus serostatus. Some clones are missing from TCRdb's copy, which holds only in-frame ones; the method was immunoSEQ multiplex PCR. Of over 40,000 clones in the sample, 79% were seen once. The sequencing sample was made of memory CD4+ T cells from blood. The receptor source for this set is an adult in good health and CMV-seronegative. Each CDR3 is given with its conserved first and last residue. Only part of the rows carry a size: once, few, many, or a class if the clone is expanded.

size	V	J	CDR3
NA	TRBV6-6	TRBJ1-2	CASTDTGRVLDGYTF
NA	TRBV5-5	TRBJ1-5	CASSPGPILNSNQPQHF
NA	TRBV7-2	TRBJ2-1	CASSLSPGDEQFF
few	TRBV6-1	TRBJ2-5	CASSDGGGQETQYF
NA	TRBV7-2	TRBJ2-7	CASSSTRGEQYF
NA	TRBV7-2	TRBJ1-3	CASSPGGASGNTIYF
few	TRBV6-1	TRBJ1-2	CASSEPQKDYFYGYTF
NA	TRBV7-9	TRBJ2-5	CASSLSLGKETQYF
NA	TRBV7-7	TRBJ2-5	CASSLGAGGLFETQYF
NA	TRBV30	TRBJ1-3	CAWSAGSSGNTIYF
NA	TRBV19	TRBJ1-1	CASSISMNTEAFF
once	TRBV18	TRBJ2-6	CASSPREALSGANVLTF
NA	TRBV7-8	TRBJ1-3	CASSFPRSTIYF
NA	TRBV30	TRBJ2-7	CAWSDGSSYEQYF
NA	TRBV6-1	TRBJ1-5	CASSVNRVLQPQHF
few	TRBV4-1	TRBJ1-2	CASSQDRVGGYTF
NA	TRBV12-5	TRBJ2-2	CASGLARTGPYTGELFF
few	TRBV30	TRBJ2-7	CAWTRVEDGEQYF
once	TRBV18	TRBJ2-5	CASSPLQGETQYF
NA	TRBV5-1	TRBJ2-7	CASSRLTGEVYEQYF
NA	TRBV19	TRBJ1-5	CASSVSNQPQHF
NA	TRBV5-1	TRBJ2-5	CASSLNQETQYF
NA	TRBV5-1	TRBJ1-1	CASSLGPVATEAFF
NA	TRBV19	TRBJ1-1	CASRAGTFRNTEAFF
NA	TRBV7-2	TRBJ2-3	CASSLDRSRISDTQYF
NA	TRBV19	TRBJ2-6	CASSAPGGANVLTF
NA	TRBV4-1	TRBJ1-1	CASTKGMNTEAFF
NA	TRBV18	TRBJ2-5	CASSPLAGIQETQYF
NA	TRBV5-6	TRBJ2-3	CASSLGSGSADTQYF
NA	TRBV7-9	TRBJ1-2	CASSLVFGTGAVGYTF
few	TRBV7-6	TRBJ1-1	CASSSKTGANTEAFF
NA	TRBV25-1	TRBJ2-3	CASSGEGHTDTQYF
once	TRBV7-9	TRBJ1-1	CASSSKDWGRTEAFF
NA	TRBV7-2	TRBJ2-2	CASSLDRDFGELFF
NA	TRBV11-2	TRBJ2-1	CASSPLSGAYNEQFF
NA	TRBV11-2	TRBJ1-2	CASSLEGSAVYGYTF